This record looks at one T cell receptor beta chain sequence and its context. This sample also contains other DNA sequences that code for the same CDR3. The table came from immunoSEQ multiplex PCR; TCRdb's copy has only in-frame clones and leaves some out. The sample contains approximately 66,000 clones, just over 85% of which appear only once. This sample stems from a study of blood T cell repertoires in COVID-19. The origin of this receptor is a man aged 50-59 years with active COVID-19. Input material: peripheral blood.

The CDR3 nucleotides read TGTGCCAGCAGCCCCGGGATGAACACTGAAGCTTTCTTT. Its translation is CASSPGMNTEAFF. This chain connects TRBV7-2 to TRBJ1-1; D unresolved. Looked up from germline, CDR1 is SGHTA and CDR2 is FQGNSA. The V end lost 5 bases, the J end lost 0 bases, and 7 bases lay between the germline ends. This CDR3 contains 13 residues.